This T cell receptor beta chain was obtained from a study of T-cell memory formation after mild COVID-19. In the study overall: Clustering of TCRs was largely donor specific.

TCRdb reprocessed the 5' RACE reads with MiXCR, giving one entry per CDR3 protein. The sample has 80,000 to 130,000 distinct CDR3 sequences, roughly 11% seen once. Specimen: PBMCs or a T cell subset sorted from them (not recorded which). This TCR came from a man aged 18 to 29 who had mild COVID-19 (a few samples of this study predate the infection). Cell type and time point are not known.

This chain's CDR3 is CATSDPGQGWDEQFF. The CDR3 DNA follows: TGTGCCACCAGTGACCCTGGACAGGGATGGGATGAGCAGTTCTTC. The chain carries TRBV24-1 and TRBJ2-1, with 8 nucleotides matching TRBD1. In germline, CDR1 is KGHDR, CDR2 SFDVKD. This CDR3 comprises 15 residues. Trimming at V came to 4 bases and at J to 8 bases, leaving 9 bases not matched to a gene.